Included here is one T cell receptor beta chain sequence, with context. This sample is part of a study of blood T cell repertoires in COVID-19. Study-level information: Sources were T cells, B-cell-depleted T cells, or PBMCs; the material itself was cDNA or gDNA.

In the original analysis: Estimated nucleated cell counts came from reference gene primer amplification. The protocol was immunoSEQ multiplex PCR, while the TCRdb copy is restricted to in-frame clones and leaves out a portion. V, J and clone size were drawn from that table, and D and trimming were deduced from the DNA. Among approximately 130,000 clones, approximately 86% were seen once, and the ten largest hold 2.3%. Participants were placed into cohorts based on the clinical history they reported. Resolution of symptoms, clearance, or two negative PCRs was present in recovered Cohort 3 donors. The germline gives CDR1 KGHDR, CDR2 SFDVKD. CDR3 length equals 15 residues. V gave up 4 bases and J gave up 7 bases, with 17 bases separating them.

The gene calls are TRBV24-1 and TRBJ2-3, with D possibly being TRBD2 (6 bases). The sequence was obtained from a woman aged 50 to 65 who had recovered from COVID-19. The sequenced sample consisted of PBMCs or T cells enriched from blood (not recorded which). CDR3 sequence (DNA): TGTGCCACCAGTGAAACGGAGGGCATTGGGAATACGCAGTATTTT. Encoded protein: CATSETEGIGNTQYF.